These 19 T cell receptor beta chains were all obtained from the same sample, sequenced in a study of cytomegalovirus exposure and HLA in healthy donors listed by TCRdb under 2017. The library came from the immunoSEQ multiplex PCR assay. The multiplex PCR relied on a mix of 60 forward primers for TCR Vbeta segments and 13 reverse primers for TCR Jbeta segments. TCRdb holds this immuneACCESS table with in-frame rearrangements only. Some clones are missing; in checked studies, unresolved V genes explain under half, and the rest has no known cause. The sample table shows 95,000 to 150,000 clones, and approximately 72% are seen once. The top ten hold more than 1.5% of the sample. The specimen was PBMCs. These receptors were obtained from a man aged 18 to 30 in good health and CMV-seronegative.

V is TRBV10-2 and J is TRBJ2-3; the D is unclear. V lost 4 bases and J 4 bases, leaving 6 bases between the germline ends. CDR1 and CDR2 from the germline V gene are WSHSY and SAAADI. The CDR3 has 12 amino acids. Here the CDR3 reads CASSVLSDTQYF. The CDR3 nucleotides are TGCGCCAGCAGTGTTTTATCAGATACGCAGTATTTT.

This chain uses TRBV7-2 with TRBJ2-1, with 8 positions matching TRBD2. Germline V gene lookup returns CDR1 SGHTA and CDR2 FQGNSA. The CDR3 has 14 amino acids. Trimming cost V 3 bases and J 3 bases; bases outside gene matches: 1. This CDR3 reads CASSLGLDYNEQFF. In DNA form, the CDR3 reads TGTGCCAGCAGCTTGGGACTAGACTACAATGAGCAGTTCTTC.

This clone has a handful of counts. V and J are TRBV10-3 and TRBJ2-7; 8 bases are a match to TRBD1. The CDR3 extends over 14 amino acids. Germline V lookup: CDR1 ENHRY, CDR2 SYGVKD. V lost 6 bases and J lost 5; bases outside the gene matches: 9. CDR3 protein: CAIRSDRGRNEQYF. The CDR3 region has the DNA TGTGCCATCAGATCAGACAGGGGTCGCAACGAGCAGTACTTC.

The V call is TRBV11-2, the J call TRBJ1-1; D not resolved. The V end was cut by 1 base, the J end by 8 bases, with 11 bases between. Germline assignment: CDR1 SGHAT and CDR2 FQNNGV. CDR3 length: 13 residues. The CDR3 protein is CASSLVWGAEAFF. As DNA, the CDR3 is TGTGCCAGCAGCTTAGTGTGGGGAGCCGAAGCTTTCTTT.

This sequence joins TRBV18 and TRBJ1-5; a weak D match, TRBD1 (5 bases). Germline V gene sequence: CDR1 KGHSH, CDR2 LQKENI. This CDR3 comprises 15 residues. Trimming pared 3 bases from V and 4 bases from J, leaving 13 bases between. CDR3 sequence reads: CASSPVQGRNQPQHF. In DNA form, the CDR3 reads TGTGCCAGCTCACCTGTTCAGGGTAGAAATCAGCCCCAGCATTTT. Together with reference TRBV18 and TRBJ1-5, the CDR3 gives the full variable domain: NAGVMQNPRHLVRRRGQEARLRCSPMKGHSHVYWYRQLPEEGLKFMVYLQKENIIDESGMPKERFSAEFPKEGPSILRIQQVVRGDSAAYFCASSPVQGRNQPQHFGDGTRLSIL.

The chain couples TRBV7-2 to TRBJ2-5, with D perhaps TRBD2 (7 bases). The CDR3 is 14 residues long. V lost 11 bases and J lost 4, with 20 bases in between. The germline gives CDR1 SGHTA, CDR2 FQGNSA. The CDR3, as DNA: TGTGCCGTATCCGGTTGGGGGGGCCCAGAGACCCAGTACTTC. Amino acid sequence: CAVSGWGGPETQYF.

This chain joins TRBV6-4 and TRBJ2-1; D may be TRBD2 (5 bases). The V end was cut by 4 bases, the J end by 9 bases, with 7 bases between. CDR1 is MRHNA, CDR2 SNTAGT, per germline. This CDR3 is 11 amino acids long. The CDR3 loop reads CASSVGSEQFF. In DNA, the CDR3 is TGTGCCAGCAGTGTAGGGAGTGAGCAGTTCTTC.

The sample holds a few counts of this clone. V is TRBV28 and J is TRBJ2-5; 8 bases fit TRBD2. Germline V gene lookup returns CDR1 MDHEN and CDR2 SYDVKM. V shed 5 bases and J 2 bases; nucleotides not matched to a gene: 7. This CDR3 has 15 residues. CDR3 in amino acids: CASSLQREIQETQYF. DNA for the CDR3: TGTGCCAGCAGTCTCCAGCGGGAGATTCAAGAGACCCAGTACTTC.

The J gene is TRBJ1-1, the V gene TRBV5-6; D gene ambiguous. V lost 1 base and J 6 bases, leaving 13 bases between the germline ends. This CDR3 region has 14 residues. Germline V gives CDR1 SGHDT, CDR2 YYEEEE. CDR3 protein: CASSLLREGAEAFF. CDR3 bases: TGTGCCAGCAGCTTGCTCCGTGAGGGCGCTGAAGCTTTCTTT.

Comments on this clone: Germline is not matched at one junction end, which may reflect a read error. The rearrangement joins TRBV7-3 to TRBJ1-1; 8 bases align to TRBD1. The V gene's germline CDR1 is SGHTA and CDR2 FQGTGA. CDR3 length: 13 residues. DNA of the CDR3: TGTGCCGGCAGCGGACAGGGATACACTGAAGCTTTCTTT. The encoded protein is CAGSGQGYTEAFF.

Of note for this clone: Compared with germline, one end of the junction differs, possibly owing to a read error. J is TRBJ1-5 and V is TRBV5-1, with D unclear. Germline V lookup: CDR1 SGHRS, CDR2 YFSETQ. The length of the CDR3 is 14 residues. CDR3 sequence: CASCFRYSNQPQHF. CDR3 nucleotide sequence: TGCGCCAGCTGCTTCCGGTATAGCAATCAGCCCCAGCATTTT.

Only a few counts were recorded for this clone. The J gene is TRBJ2-7, the V gene TRBV7-7, with 7 bases lining up with TRBD1. CDR1 is SSHAT and CDR2 is FNYEAQ in the germline V gene (reference sequence). V lost 0 bases and J lost 1; bases outside the gene matches: 3. CDR3 length: 15 residues. CDR3 protein: CASSLAGGPSYEQYF. CDR3 coding DNA: TGTGCCAGCAGCTTAGCAGGGGGCCCGTCCTACGAGCAGTACTTC.

The J gene is TRBJ1-1, the V gene TRBV4-3, with TRBD1 as a possible D gene (5 bases). V lost 0 bases, J lost 3 bases, and 11 bases lay in between. Germline V lookup: CDR1 LGHNA, CDR2 YSLEER. The CDR3 covers 15 residues. DNA of the CDR3: TGCGCCAGCAGCCAAGATCCCAGGGTAGACACTGAAGCTTTCTTT. Its translation is CASSQDPRVDTEAFF.

This clone was detected only a few times. J is TRBJ1-5 and V is TRBV27, with TRBD1 as a possible D gene (6 bases). Between the trimmed V and J ends, which lost 8 bases and 5 bases, there was a span of 13 bases. CDR3 length: 13 amino acids. The V gene's germline CDR1 is MNHEY and CDR2 SMNVEV (reference sequence). The chain's CDR3 is CASSWGPHQPQHF. CDR3 DNA sequence: TGTGCCAGCTCCTGGGGGCCGCATCAGCCCCAGCATTTT.

This rearrangement joins TRBV2 to TRBJ1-2, with D maybe TRBD1 (5 bases). V was pared by 7 bases and J by 2 bases, with 20 bases between. This CDR3 has 16 residues. CDR1 is SNHLY and CDR2 is FYNNEI in the germline V gene. The CDR3 loop is CASIFSGQSRNYGYTF. The CDR3 DNA reads as TGTGCCAGCATTTTCAGTGGACAAAGTCGAAACTATGGCTACACCTTC.

In its sample, this clone was seen a few times. This chain uses TRBV11-2 with TRBJ2-7, with D tentatively TRBD1 (6 bases). CDR3 length equals 14 residues. With 4 bases removed from V and 0 bases from J, the gap between germline ends came to 10 bases. Germline assignment: CDR1 SGHAT and CDR2 FQNNGV. CDR3 residues: CASSWDTSSYEQYF. In nucleotides, the CDR3 is TGTGCCAGCAGCTGGGACACTAGCTCCTACGAGCAGTACTTC.

The J gene is TRBJ1-1, the V gene TRBV7-9, with D possibly matching TRBD1 (5 bases). V was trimmed by 5 bases and J by 10 bases, leaving 17 bases between them. Germline V gene sequence: CDR1 SEHNR, CDR2 FQNEAQ (reference sequence). This CDR3 spans 13 amino acids. The chain's CDR3 is CASSRGGVSVAFF. The CDR3 coding sequence is TGTGCCAGCAGCCGCGGGGGGGTATCGGTAGCTTTCTTT.

This clone was observed a handful of times. The V call is TRBV6-5, the J call TRBJ2-7; D is unresolved. Deletions cut 3 bases from V and 5 bases from J, with 5 bases between. The CDR3 is 11 amino acids. CDR1 is MNHEY and CDR2 is SVGAGI in the germline V gene. In DNA, the CDR3 is TGTGCCAGCAGTTATTTTAACGAGCAGTACTTC. It is translated as CASSYFNEQYF.

The chain carries TRBV6-5 and TRBJ2-2; a possible D gene is TRBD2 (7 bases). The CDR3 consists of 15 residues. The V and J ends lost 7 bases and 6 bases respectively, with 18 bases between them. Germline V CDR1 and CDR2: MNHEY, SVGAGI. The CDR3 region is CASTLWGGASGELFF. DNA for the CDR3: TGTGCCAGCACCCTTTGGGGGGGGGCATCCGGGGAGCTGTTTTTT.